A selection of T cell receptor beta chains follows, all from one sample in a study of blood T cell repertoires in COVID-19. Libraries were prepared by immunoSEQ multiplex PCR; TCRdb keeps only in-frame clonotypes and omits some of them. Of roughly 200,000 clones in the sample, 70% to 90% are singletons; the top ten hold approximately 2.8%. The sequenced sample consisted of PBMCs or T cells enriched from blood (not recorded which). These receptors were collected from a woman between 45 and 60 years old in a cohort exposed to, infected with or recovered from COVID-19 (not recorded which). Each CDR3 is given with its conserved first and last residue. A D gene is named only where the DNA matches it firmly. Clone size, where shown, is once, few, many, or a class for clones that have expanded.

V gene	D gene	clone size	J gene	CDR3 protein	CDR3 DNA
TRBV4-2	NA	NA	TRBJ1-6	CASSQVAGDNSPLHF	TGTGCCAGCAGCCAAGTGGCAGGGGATAATTCACCCCTCCACTTT
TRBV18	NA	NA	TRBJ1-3	CASSGDNSGNTIYF	TGTGCCAGCTCAGGGGACAACTCTGGAAACACCATATATTTT
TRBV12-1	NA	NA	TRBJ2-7	CASSFGCQGGGISYEQYF	TGTGCCAGCAGCTTTGGGTGCCAGGGGGGCGGAATCTCCTACGAGCAGTACTTC
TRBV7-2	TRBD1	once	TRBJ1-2	CASSWRQGRFGAKNYGYTF	TGTGCCAGCAGCTGGAGACAGGGGCGCTTCGGGGCAAAAAACTATGGCTACACCTTC
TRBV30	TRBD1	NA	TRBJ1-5	CAWGQGGDQPQHF	TGTGCCTGGGGACAGGGAGGCGATCAGCCCCAGCATTTT
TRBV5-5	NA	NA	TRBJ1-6	CASSLEPNSPLHF	TGTGCCAGCAGCTTGGAGCCAAATTCACCCCTCCACTTT
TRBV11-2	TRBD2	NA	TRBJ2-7	CASSLVFRRGAYEQYF	TGTGCCAGCAGCTTAGTCTTTAGGCGGGGGGCCTACGAGCAGTACTTC
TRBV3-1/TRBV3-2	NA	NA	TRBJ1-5	CASSQAGNQPQHF	TGTGCCAGCAGCCAAGCAGGGAATCAGCCCCAGCATTTT
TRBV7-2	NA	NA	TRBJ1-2	CASTYREGYGYTF	TGTGCCAGCACATACAGGGAGGGCTATGGCTACACCTTC
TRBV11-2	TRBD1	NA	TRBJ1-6	CASSLGQGMYSPLHF	TGTGCCAGCAGCTTGGGACAGGGCATGTATTCACCCCTCCACTTT
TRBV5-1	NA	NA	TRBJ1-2	CASGDQGNYGYTF	TGCGCCAGCGGAGATCAGGGGAACTATGGCTACACCTTC
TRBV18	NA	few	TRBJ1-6	CASSPSVVDYNSPLHF	TGTGCCAGCTCACCATCGGTAGTTGATTATAATTCACCCCTCCACTTT
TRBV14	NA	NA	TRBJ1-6	CASSARVGSPLHF	TGTGCCAGCAGCGCCAGGGTTGGGTCACCCCTCCACTTT
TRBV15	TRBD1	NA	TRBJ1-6	CATSRGTGERSPLHF	TGTGCCACCAGCAGAGGGACAGGGGAAAGGTCACCCCTCCACTTT
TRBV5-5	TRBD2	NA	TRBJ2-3	CASIPRGGGRGADTQYF	TGTGCCAGCATCCCCCGTGGCGGGGGGAGGGGCGCAGATACGCAGTATTTT
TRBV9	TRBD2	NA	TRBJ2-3	CASSVDYGGATDTQYF	TGTGCCAGCAGCGTAGACTACGGGGGGGCCACAGATACGCAGTATTTT
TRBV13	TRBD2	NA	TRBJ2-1	CASAGGGLAIRYNEQFF	TGTGCCAGTGCAGGCGGGGGTCTCGCGATTCGATACAATGAGCAGTTCTTC
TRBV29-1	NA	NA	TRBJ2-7	CSVVDSWEQYF	TGCAGCGTTGTGGACAGTTGGGAGCAGTACTTC
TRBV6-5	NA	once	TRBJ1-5	CATQEDSNQPQHF	TGTGCCACCCAGGAGGATAGCAATCAGCCCCAGCATTTT
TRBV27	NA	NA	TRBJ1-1	CASSRTGDILGNTEAFF	TGTGCCAGCAGTCGCACCGGGGACATCCTCGGGAACACTGAAGCTTTCTTT
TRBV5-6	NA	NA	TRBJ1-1	CASSPGTHTEAFF	TGTGCCAGCAGCCCCGGGACTCACACTGAAGCTTTCTTT
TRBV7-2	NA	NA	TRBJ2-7	CASSLSLFYEQYF	TGTGCCAGCAGCTTATCCCTTTTCTACGAGCAGTACTTC
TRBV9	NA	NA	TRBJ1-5	CASSVEGLSNQPQHF	TGTGCCAGCAGCGTGGAGGGTTTGAGCAATCAGCCCCAGCATTTT
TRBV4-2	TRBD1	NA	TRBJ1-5	CASSTQGNQPQHF	TGTGCCAGCAGCACACAGGGGAATCAGCCCCAGCATTTT
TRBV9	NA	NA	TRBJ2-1	CASSPGVDEQFF	TGTGCCAGCAGCCCGGGGGTGGATGAGCAGTTCTTC